A selection of T cell receptor beta chains follows, all from one sample in a study of CD8 T cells in ankylosing spondylitis. In TCRdb, the 5' RACE reads were re-called with MiXCR into one record per CDR3 protein. The data contain 670,000 or so distinct CDR3 sequences, under 20% of them seen just once; the ten biggest clones take up approximately 18%. Sequencing used blood, either unsorted or a sorted T cell fraction (not recorded which). The receptors stem from a male donor with ankylosing spondylitis. Both conserved end residues are part of each CDR3. D genes are given only for firm matches. Only part of the rows carry a size: once, few, many, or a class if the clone is expanded.

v_call: TRBV10-2; clone_size: .; d_call: .; j_call: TRBJ2-7; cdr3_nt: TGCGCCAGCAGTGAGTCGGGAGTTTACGAGCAGTACTTC; cdr3_aa: CASSESGVYEQYF
v_call: TRBV27; clone_size: few; d_call: .; j_call: TRBJ1-1; cdr3_nt: TGTGCCAGCCGGATAGGGTGGGGCACTGAAGCTTTCTTT; cdr3_aa: CASRIGWGTEAFF
v_call: TRBV7-9; clone_size: .; d_call: .; j_call: TRBJ2-3; cdr3_nt: TGTGCCAGCAGTCTGACAGGGACTGGGGATACGCAGTATTTT; cdr3_aa: CASSLTGTGDTQYF
v_call: TRBV24-1; clone_size: .; d_call: .; j_call: TRBJ1-5; cdr3_nt: TGTGCCACCAGTCCGGGTCCGAATCAGCCCCAGCATTTT; cdr3_aa: CATSPGPNQPQHF
v_call: TRBV9; clone_size: .; d_call: TRBD1; j_call: TRBJ1-3; cdr3_nt: TGTGCCAGCAGCGGACAGGGGCTCTCTGGAAACACCATATATTTT; cdr3_aa: CASSGQGLSGNTIYF
v_call: TRBV6-1; clone_size: .; d_call: .; j_call: TRBJ2-1; cdr3_nt: TGTGCCAGCACACCTAGGGGGGGGCGGGCGGACAATGAGCAGTTCTTC; cdr3_aa: CASTPRGGRADNEQFF
v_call: TRBV9; clone_size: many; d_call: .; j_call: TRBJ1-1; cdr3_nt: TGTGCCAGCAGCCCCGGGGTGGAGGGTGAAGCTTTCTTT; cdr3_aa: CASSPGVEGEAFF
v_call: TRBV4-2; clone_size: few; d_call: TRBD1; j_call: TRBJ1-1; cdr3_nt: TGTGCCAGCAGCCAAGTTCCGACAGGGGATCGAGCTTTCTTT; cdr3_aa: CASSQVPTGDRAFF
v_call: TRBV24-1; clone_size: few; d_call: TRBD1; j_call: TRBJ2-2; cdr3_nt: TGTGCCACCAGTGGTGTGACAGGGTCCCTCGGGGAGCTGTTTTTT; cdr3_aa: CATSGVTGSLGELFF
v_call: TRBV3-1; clone_size: .; d_call: TRBD2; j_call: TRBJ2-1; cdr3_nt: TGTGCCAGCAGCCACGCTAGCGGGAGTTTCCCCTGGCTCTTC; cdr3_aa: CASSHASGSFPWLF
v_call: TRBV19; clone_size: .; d_call: .; j_call: TRBJ2-1; cdr3_nt: TGTGCCAGTAGTATCCTAGGAGGTGAGCAGTTCTTC; cdr3_aa: CASSILGGEQFF
v_call: TRBV5-1; clone_size: once; d_call: .; j_call: TRBJ2-7; cdr3_nt: TGCGCCAGCAGCCCCGGGTCCATGCGACAACCGACACGTTCCCACTCCTACGAGCAGTACTTC; cdr3_aa: CASSPGSMRQPTRSHSYEQYF
v_call: TRBV12-3/TRBV12-4; clone_size: .; d_call: .; j_call: TRBJ2-2; cdr3_nt: TGTGCCAGCAGCCCTCCCTTTCGGGAGCTGTTTTTT; cdr3_aa: CASSPPFRELFF
v_call: TRBV2; clone_size: many; d_call: .; j_call: TRBJ2-5; cdr3_nt: TGTGCCAGCAGTGACGGGGGCCGTTCCAGTTTGACCCAGTACTTC; cdr3_aa: CASSDGGRSSLTQYF
v_call: TRBV7-3; clone_size: few; d_call: TRBD1; j_call: TRBJ2-5; cdr3_nt: TGTGCCAGCAGCCCACGGGGACAGGGGCGGCAAGAGACCCAGTACTTC; cdr3_aa: CASSPRGQGRQETQYF
v_call: TRBV6-1; clone_size: .; d_call: .; j_call: TRBJ1-4; cdr3_nt: TGTGCCAGCAGACCGGACAGACCTACCAGGGGTGGTGAAAAACTGTTTTTT; cdr3_aa: CASRPDRPTRGGEKLFF
v_call: TRBV4-1; clone_size: .; d_call: TRBD2; j_call: TRBJ2-3; cdr3_nt: TGCGCCAGCAGCCAAGTGGGGGCAGCGGGAGGGATCGCAGATACGCAGTATTTT; cdr3_aa: CASSQVGAAGGIADTQYF
v_call: TRBV6-5; clone_size: .; d_call: .; j_call: TRBJ2-1; cdr3_nt: TGTGCCAGCAGTTACTCGTCCGGCGGTGAGCAGTTCTTC; cdr3_aa: CASSYSSGGEQFF
v_call: TRBV14; clone_size: .; d_call: .; j_call: TRBJ2-7; cdr3_nt: TGTGCCAGCAGCCAGATGACCTACGAGCAGTACTTC; cdr3_aa: CASSQMTYEQYF
v_call: TRBV15; clone_size: few; d_call: TRBD1; j_call: TRBJ1-2; cdr3_nt: TGTGCCACCAGCCTGACAGGGAGTTCCTATGGCTACACCTTC; cdr3_aa: CATSLTGSSYGYTF
v_call: TRBV7-9; clone_size: .; d_call: TRBD1; j_call: TRBJ1-1; cdr3_nt: TGTGCCAGCAGCTCCCAGGACAGGACTGAAGCTTTCTTT; cdr3_aa: CASSSQDRTEAFF
v_call: TRBV7-3; clone_size: few; d_call: TRBD2; j_call: TRBJ2-7; cdr3_nt: TGTGCCAGCAGCTTAAACGCGGGAGCGGGGGAGCAGTACTTC; cdr3_aa: CASSLNAGAGEQYF
v_call: TRBV30; clone_size: .; d_call: TRBD2; j_call: TRBJ2-5; cdr3_nt: TGTGCCTGGAGGGCATCTGCGGACAGCGGGAGCCAGTACTTC; cdr3_aa: CAWRASADSGSQYF
v_call: TRBV4-1; clone_size: many; d_call: .; j_call: TRBJ2-3; cdr3_nt: TGCGCCAGCAGCCAAGAGTTGGGGGGACGAAATACGCAGTATTTT; cdr3_aa: CASSQELGGRNTQYF
v_call: TRBV2; clone_size: few; d_call: .; j_call: TRBJ1-4; cdr3_nt: TGTGCCAGCACCACCCCCGACAGTCATCTTAATGAAAAACTGTTTTTT; cdr3_aa: CASTTPDSHLNEKLFF
v_call: TRBV7-6; clone_size: many; d_call: TRBD1; j_call: TRBJ1-1; cdr3_nt: TGTGCCAGCAGCGGGACAGGTGCTGAAGCTTTCTTT; cdr3_aa: CASSGTGAEAFF
v_call: TRBV20-1; clone_size: .; d_call: .; j_call: TRBJ2-1; cdr3_nt: TGCAGTGCCCGGGCCCAACCCTACAATGAGCAGTTCTTC; cdr3_aa: CSARAQPYNEQFF
v_call: TRBV2; clone_size: .; d_call: .; j_call: TRBJ2-7; cdr3_nt: TGTGCCAGCAGTGATTTTGGCGTCGTCGGAGGAGGCACATACGAGCAGTACTTC; cdr3_aa: CASSDFGVVGGGTYEQYF
v_call: TRBV12-3/TRBV12-4; clone_size: .; d_call: .; j_call: TRBJ1-2; cdr3_nt: TGTGCCAGCTGGGGCGTTTTTAACTATGGCTACACCTTC; cdr3_aa: CASWGVFNYGYTF
v_call: TRBV29-1; clone_size: many; d_call: .; j_call: TRBJ1-2; cdr3_nt: TGCAGCGTTGTATGGGGACGCAACTATGGCTACACCTTC; cdr3_aa: CSVVWGRNYGYTF
v_call: TRBV5-6; clone_size: few; d_call: TRBD1; j_call: TRBJ2-3; cdr3_nt: TGTGCCAGCAGCTTCTACAGGGGCCCCGCATCAGATACGCAGTATTTT; cdr3_aa: CASSFYRGPASDTQYF
v_call: TRBV29-1; clone_size: .; d_call: TRBD1; j_call: TRBJ2-5; cdr3_nt: TGCAGCGTGGCGGGACAGGGGGCTATTGAGACCCAGTACTTC; cdr3_aa: CSVAGQGAIETQYF
v_call: TRBV7-2; clone_size: .; d_call: .; j_call: TRBJ1-1; cdr3_nt: TGTGCCAGCAGCTCAAGAGAGGGTACCGCTTTCTTT; cdr3_aa: CASSSREGTAFF
v_call: TRBV29-1; clone_size: few; d_call: TRBD1; j_call: TRBJ1-2; cdr3_nt: TGCAGCGCTTGGACAGGGGATGGCTACACCTTC; cdr3_aa: CSAWTGDGYTF
v_call: TRBV20-1; clone_size: .; d_call: .; j_call: TRBJ1-4; cdr3_nt: TGCAGTGCGACGACTCCGACGAGTGAAAAACTGTTTTTT; cdr3_aa: CSATTPTSEKLFF
v_call: TRBV7-6; clone_size: .; d_call: TRBD2; j_call: TRBJ2-1; cdr3_nt: TGTGCCAGCAGCTTAGCGCGGACTAGCGGGAGTTACAATGAGCAGTTCTTC; cdr3_aa: CASSLARTSGSYNEQFF
v_call: TRBV12-3/TRBV12-4; clone_size: .; d_call: TRBD1; j_call: TRBJ2-7; cdr3_nt: TGTGCCAGCAGTTCCCCGGGACAGGGATATTACGAGCAGTACTTC; cdr3_aa: CASSSPGQGYYEQYF
v_call: TRBV7-2; clone_size: .; d_call: .; j_call: TRBJ2-1; cdr3_nt: TGTGCCAGCAGCTTAGAATTGCGGGGGCTAGACAATGAGCAGTTCTTC; cdr3_aa: CASSLELRGLDNEQFF
v_call: TRBV20-1; clone_size: few; d_call: TRBD1; j_call: TRBJ2-1; cdr3_nt: TGCAGTGCTAGCCCGGCGCAGGGGGATGAGCAGTTCTTC; cdr3_aa: CSASPAQGDEQFF
v_call: TRBV2; clone_size: few; d_call: .; j_call: TRBJ1-5; cdr3_nt: TGTGCCAGCGGGCGGGCGGAGGATCAGCCCCAGCATTTT; cdr3_aa: CASGRAEDQPQHF
v_call: TRBV5-1; clone_size: once; d_call: TRBD2; j_call: TRBJ2-2; cdr3_nt: TGCGGCAGCAGCAAGACTAGCGGGACTAACACCGGGGAGCTGTTTTTT; cdr3_aa: CGSSKTSGTNTGELFF